This T cell receptor beta chain was recorded in a study of vaccination and CD4 T cells after COVID-19. Time point reported: late sampling 161 to 241 days after vaccination in a few convalescent patients. Treatment in this sample: roughly 10-day PBMC culture with coronavirus spike peptide pools or control peptides (ViraFEST assay). Sequencing of cultured CD4+ T cell DNA used the Oncomine TCR Beta short-read assay. TCRdb reanalysed the PCR reads using MiXCR and keeps one entry per CDR3 protein. Among approximately 23,000 distinct CDR3 sequences, 40% to 45% were seen once, and the ten largest hold about 5.2%. With 1 base clipped from V and 6 bases from J, the junction kept 12 bases outside the gene matches. This CDR3 contains 17 residues. Germline V CDR1 and CDR2: DFQATT, SNEGSKA (reference sequence). With respect to this clonotype: Its antigen is not identified.

The V and J genes are TRBV20-1 and TRBJ2-1, with TRBD2 matching 10 bases. The TCR comes from a human donor who had recovered from COVID-19. The sequenced sample was CD4+ T cells from blood, cultured in vitro, obtained about 7 months after SARS-CoV-2 vaccination. CDR3 sequence (DNA): TGCAGTGCTAGAGCGGTTCTTAGCGGGAGGCCTGGCAATGAGCAGTTCTTC. Translation: CSARAVLSGRPGNEQFF.